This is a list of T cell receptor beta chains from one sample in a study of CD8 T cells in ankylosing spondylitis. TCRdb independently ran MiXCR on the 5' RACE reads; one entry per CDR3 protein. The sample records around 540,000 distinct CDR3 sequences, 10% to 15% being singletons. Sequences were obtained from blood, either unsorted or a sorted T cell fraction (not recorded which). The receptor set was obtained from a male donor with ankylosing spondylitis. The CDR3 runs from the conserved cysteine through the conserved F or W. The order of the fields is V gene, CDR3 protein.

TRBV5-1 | CASSLATGTGGSYGYTF
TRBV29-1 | CSVVGVTEAFF
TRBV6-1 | CASSEAGGPTKQYF
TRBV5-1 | CASSSGQANVAGELFF
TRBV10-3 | CAINPGTAHGYTF
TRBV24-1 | CATSDSPWTEANTGELFF
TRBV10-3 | CATTYAGDMNTEAFF
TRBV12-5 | CASGLVLAETQYF
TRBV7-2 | CASSLVPHTEAFF
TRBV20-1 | CSASGRSSYEQYF
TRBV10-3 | CAISDGQGPVRTQYF
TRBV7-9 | CASSFGLAGVYEQYF
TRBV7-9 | CASSLEVGRRGNNEQFF
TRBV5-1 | CASSSDRTTGNTIYF
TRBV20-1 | CSASLAGIYNEQFF
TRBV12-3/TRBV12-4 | CASSLGLARETQYF
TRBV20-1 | CSATWEGRSDEQYF
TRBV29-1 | CSVEWVATASNTGELFF
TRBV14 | CASSQELQTEAFF
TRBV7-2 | CASLPGGGLRLDTEAFF
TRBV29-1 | CSVGEMTVYNEQFF
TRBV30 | CAWSAPQETQYF
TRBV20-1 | CSAAGIRLAGGNEQFF
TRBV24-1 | CATSEGGFPSTDTQYF
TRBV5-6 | CASSLGLTGTSGSAQYF
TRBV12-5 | CASGPGLAGVYEQFF
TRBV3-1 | CASSQVFGTGSYEQYF
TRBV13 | CASSLGGKRIQYF
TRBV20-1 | CSASGTGTEAFF
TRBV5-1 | CASGDSNYMNTEAFF
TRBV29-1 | CSVGVGRGADTQYF
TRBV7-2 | CASSLVASGRYEQYF
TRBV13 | CASSLVGTSGSWDNEQFF
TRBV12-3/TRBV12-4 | CASSLGWGGKNIQYF
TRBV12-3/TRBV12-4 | CASTLGRTKNIQYF
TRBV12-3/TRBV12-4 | CASTRPGEAFF
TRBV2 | CASTLRTSGSYNEQFF
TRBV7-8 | CASSLAGHYQGQFF
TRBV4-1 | CASSPPPGPVTQYF
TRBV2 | CASLGTVNTEAFF
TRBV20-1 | CSARDRGTGELFF
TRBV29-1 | CSSPTGTSGYNEQFF
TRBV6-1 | CASSGTGRSQPQHF
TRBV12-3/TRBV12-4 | CASSPQRGRAQYF
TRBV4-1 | CASSQDSKRQETQYF
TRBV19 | CASSDDPASGNTIYF
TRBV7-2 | CASSLGFRGELFF
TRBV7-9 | CASSPPEVAGGKQYF
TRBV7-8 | CASSHRQKTNTGELFF
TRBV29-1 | CSVMGQNTGELFF
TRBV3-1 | CASSRGVDTDTQYF
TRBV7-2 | CASSLVNLRGANEKLFF
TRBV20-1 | CSATPLLAANTDTQYF
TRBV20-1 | CSARGLAGPSYNEQFF